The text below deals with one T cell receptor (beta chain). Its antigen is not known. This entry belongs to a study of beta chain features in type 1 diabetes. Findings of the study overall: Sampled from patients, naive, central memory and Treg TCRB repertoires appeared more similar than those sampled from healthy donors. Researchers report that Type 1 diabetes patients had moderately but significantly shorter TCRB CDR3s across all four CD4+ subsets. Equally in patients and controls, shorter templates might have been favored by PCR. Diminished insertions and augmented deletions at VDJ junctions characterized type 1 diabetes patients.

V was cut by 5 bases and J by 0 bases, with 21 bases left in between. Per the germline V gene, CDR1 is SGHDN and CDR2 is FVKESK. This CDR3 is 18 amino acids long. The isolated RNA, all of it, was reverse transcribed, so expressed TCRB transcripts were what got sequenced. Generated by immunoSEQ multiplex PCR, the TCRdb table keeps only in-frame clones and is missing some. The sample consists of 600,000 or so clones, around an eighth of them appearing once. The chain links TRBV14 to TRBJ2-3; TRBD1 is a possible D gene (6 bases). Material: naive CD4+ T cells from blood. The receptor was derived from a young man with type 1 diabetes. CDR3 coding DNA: TGTGCCAGCAGCTCTTGGAGGTTGGGGACACTTAGCACAGATACGCAGTATTTT. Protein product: CASSSWRLGTLSTDTQYF.